A single sample is the source of the 10 T cell receptor beta chains below, sequenced in a study of blood T cell repertoires in COVID-19. Assay: immunoSEQ multiplex PCR; the TCRdb copy retains only in-frame clones and omits some. The profile shows roughly 100,000 clones, roughly 87% of them singletons. The sample taken for sequencing was peripheral blood. The receptors come from a woman aged 50 to 60 with COVID-19, enrolled during active disease.

The chain recombines TRBV7-9 with TRBJ2-7; TRBD1 matches at 9 bases. The CDR3 covers 15 residues. With V trimmed by 0 bases and J by 5 bases, 5 bases remained unmatched. Germline V gene lookup returns CDR1 SEHNR and CDR2 FQNEAQ (reference sequence). CDR3 nucleotide sequence: TGTGCCAGCAGCTTAGCTGGGGGACAGGGCCACGAGCAGTACTTC. Protein: CASSLAGGQGHEQYF.

This chain connects TRBV7-9 to TRBJ1-2; D uncertain. V was shortened by 6 bases and J by 0 bases, with 11 bases between the two germline ends. The CDR3 has 14 amino acids. The germline gives CDR1 SEHNR, CDR2 FQNEAQ (reference sequence). DNA for the CDR3: TGTGCCAGCAGTGCCCCCTTAGCTAACTATGGCTACACCTTC. Translating it yields CASSAPLANYGYTF.

The V call is TRBV27, the J call TRBJ1-5, with D possibly TRBD1 on 5 matching bases. Germline V gene sequence: CDR1 MNHEY, CDR2 SMNVEV (reference sequence). The ends were cut back, 6 bases at V and 1 base at J, with 10 bases in the middle. The CDR3 runs 14 residues. CDR3 bases: TGTGCCAGCAGAGGGGCTGGGAGCAATCAGCCCCAGCATTTT. Translation gives CASRGAGSNQPQHF.

The V and J genes are TRBV5-4 and TRBJ1-1; D unclear. Germline V gene data show CDR1 as SGHNT and CDR2 as YYREEE (reference sequence). Deletions cut 3 bases from V and 6 bases from J, with 12 bases between. This CDR3 contains 13 residues. The CDR3 nucleotides are TGTGCCAGCAGCTCGGGAGAGGCAGCTGAAGCTTTCTTT. Protein product: CASSSGEAAEAFF.

The V call is TRBV4-1, the J call TRBJ1-5; tentative D call: TRBD1 (5 bases). CDR1 and CDR2 (germline): MGHRA, YSYEKL. Trimming pared 1 base from V and 3 bases from J, leaving 19 bases between. The CDR3 runs 18 residues. CDR3: CASSQAFAGPPNNQPQHF. The CDR3 DNA follows: TGCGCCAGCAGCCAAGCTTTCGCGGGGCCTCCGAACAATCAGCCCCAGCATTTT.

The chain joins TRBV4-2 to TRBJ1-2; 8 bases are a match to TRBD1. J lost 7 bases, V lost 0 bases, and 7 bases had no gene match. The CDR3 contains 15 residues. CDR1 LGHNA and CDR2 YNFKEQ come from the germline V gene. The CDR3 loop reads CASSQDMAGGGGYTF. The CDR3 DNA sequence: TGTGCCAGCAGCCAAGATATGGCAGGGGGCGGTGGCTACACCTTC.

J is TRBJ2-5 and V is TRBV5-1, with 9 bases that match TRBD1. The ends lost 4 bases at V and 0 bases at J; junction bases unmatched: 7. There are 16 residues in the CDR3. Germline values: CDR1 SGHRS, CDR2 YFSETQ. CDR3 in DNA: TGCGCCAGCAGCCCTGGACAGGGGCCGTACCAAGAGACCCAGTACTTC. Its translation: CASSPGQGPYQETQYF. The full variable domain, completed using reference TRBV5-1 and TRBJ2-5, is KAGVTQTPRYLIKTRGQQVTLSCSPISGHRSVSWYQQTPGQGLQFLFEYFSETQRNKGNFPGRFSGRQFSNSRSEMNVSTLELGDSALYLCASSPGQGPYQETQYFGPGTRLLVL.

The chain combines TRBV7-3 with TRBJ2-1; 7 nucleotides align to TRBD2. Germline lookup yields CDR1 SGHTA and CDR2 FQGTGA. Trimming cost V 5 bases and J 6 bases; bases outside gene matches: 10. This CDR3 is 15 amino acids long. DNA for the CDR3: TGTGCCAGCAGCGTTTCCGTGGGGGGGATCAATGAGCAGTTCTTC. Translation gives CASSVSVGGINEQFF.

DNA for the CDR3: TGTGCCAGCAGTTCCGGCCTCGGGACAGTAATGAAAAGTCTGTTTTTT. Amino acids: CASSSGLGTVMKSLFF. The chain joins TRBV27 to TRBJ1-4; 7 bases fit TRBD1. V was pared by 4 bases and J by 14 bases, with 19 bases of the junction left unmatched. CDR1 is MNHEY, CDR2 SMNVEV, per germline (reference sequence). This CDR3 contains 16 residues.

The rearrangement links TRBV2 to TRBJ2-4; TRBD2 matches at 13 bases. This CDR3 contains 16 residues. Unmatched junction bases numbered 11, after V lost 7 bases and J lost 8 bases. CDR1 is SNHLY and CDR2 is FYNNEI in the germline V gene. In DNA form, the CDR3 reads TGTGCCAGCATTCCGACTAGCGGGAGGCCCGGGGACATTCAGTACTTC. It encodes CASIPTSGRPGDIQYF.